These 31 T cell receptor beta chains were sequenced from one sample in a study of beta chain features in type 1 diabetes (dated by TCRdb to 2017 to 2018). Receptor libraries were prepared by the immunoSEQ multiplex PCR assay. The High Capacity cDNA Reverse Transcription Kit was used to reverse transcribe all of the isolated RNA, meaning that expressed TCRB transcripts were what got sequenced. Drawn from immuneACCESS, this table holds only the in-frame rearrangements with V and J called that TCRdb kept. Clones are partly lost; checked studies trace under half to an unresolved V gene and leave the rest unexplained. Recorded for this sample are 130,000 to 150,000 clones; about 44% of them occurred a single time. The ten most abundant clones make up 0.35% to 0.5% of the sample. The specimen sequenced was Tregs from blood. This sample's cell subset or site label indicates: regulatory CD4+ T cells. Receptors originate from a man aged 18 to 35 in good health.

Here the CDR3 reads CASRRGPRDEKLFF. CDR3 DNA: TGTGCCAGCAGAAGGGGGCCGAGAGATGAAAAACTGTTTTTT. J is TRBJ1-4 and V is TRBV28; TRBD1 matches 7 bases. In germline, CDR1 is MDHEN, CDR2 SYDVKM. The CDR3 covers 14 residues. The junction had 7 bases not matched to a gene; V was cut back by 6 bases and J by 6 bases.

V usage is TRBV10-3 and J usage is TRBJ1-4; D is ambiguous. The germline V and J ends were trimmed by 3 bases and 4 bases, with 6 bases remaining between them. In germline, CDR1 is ENHRY, CDR2 SYGVKD. The CDR3 is made up of 13 amino acids. The CDR3 region has the DNA TGTGCCATCAGTGAACAGATTAATGAAAAACTGTTTTTT. Its translation is CAISEQINEKLFF.

In this sample, this clone turned up a few times. The chain joins TRBV7-8 to TRBJ2-7; 8 bases align to TRBD2. The CDR3 consists of 15 residues. CDR1 SGHVS and CDR2 FQNEAQ come from the germline V gene. The V gene end was trimmed by 4 bases and the J gene end by 7 bases; junction bases not matched to a gene: 12. The CDR3 is CASSSTAGRAGEQYF. The CDR3 DNA sequence: TGTGCCAGCAGCTCAACGGCCGGGAGGGCCGGGGAGCAGTACTTC.

The chain joins TRBV19 to TRBJ2-6; the D gene is possibly TRBD1 (5 bases). V lost 6 bases and J 2 bases, leaving 8 bases between the germline ends. The CDR3 runs to 14 residues. Germline CDR1 reads LNHDA; CDR2 reads SQIVND (reference sequence). The CDR3, as DNA: TGTGCCAGTAGAGACAGCGCTGGGGCCAACGTCCTGACTTTC. Encoded protein: CASRDSAGANVLTF.

This chain connects TRBV5-1 to TRBJ2-7; TRBD1 agrees at 7 bases. CDR3 length equals 14 residues. V trimming: 4 bases; J trimming: 0 bases; junction bases outside the gene matches: 4. The germline CDR1 and CDR2 sequences are SGHRS and YFSETQ. The CDR3 spells CASSQGGISYEQYF. The CDR3 bases are TGCGCCAGCAGCCAAGGGGGCATCTCCTACGAGCAGTACTTC.

This clone was counted between two and nine times. The same CDR3 also results from other DNA sequences found in this sample. The gene calls are TRBV20-1 and TRBJ1-1; D ambiguous. The CDR3 has 11 residues. Germline values: CDR1 DFQATT, CDR2 SNEGSKA (reference sequence). The germline V and J ends were trimmed by 3 bases and 7 bases, with 9 bases remaining between them. Here the CDR3 reads CSASRGGEAFF. CDR3 DNA sequence: TGCAGTGCTAGTAGAGGCGGTGAAGCTTTCTTT.

The rearrangement joins TRBV19 to TRBJ1-6, with D possibly matching TRBD1 (5 bases). The CDR3 runs 14 residues. V lost 7 bases to trimming and J lost 7 bases, with 14 bases between them. CDR1 LNHDA and CDR2 SQIVND come from the germline V gene (reference sequence). The CDR3 DNA reads TGTGCCAGTAAAGGTGCGCAGGGCAATTCACCCCTCCACTTT. Amino acids: CASKGAQGNSPLHF. The whole variable domain, remainder taken from reference TRBV19 and TRBJ1-6, is DGGITQSPKYLFRKEGQNVTLSCEQNLNHDAMYWYRQDPGQGLRLIYYSQIVNDFQKGDIAEGYSVSREKKESFPLTVTSAQKNPTAFYLCASKGAQGNSPLHFGNGTRLTVT.

The V and J genes are TRBV28 and TRBJ2-3, with 14 bases identical to TRBD2. From germline, CDR1 is MDHEN and CDR2 SYDVKM. There are 17 residues in the CDR3. Trimming took 6 bases from V and 4 from J; bases not matched to a gene: 9. The CDR3 coding sequence is TGTGCCAGCAGCGAATCCGGGACTAGCGGGGGCCCAGATACGCAGTATTTT. Protein product: CASSESGTSGGPDTQYF.

The chain uses TRBV15 and TRBJ1-5; D remains unclear. Trimming took off 2 bases at V and 1 base at J, with 9 bases between the two ends. CDR1 LNHNV and CDR2 YYDKDF come from the germline V gene (reference sequence). CDR3 size: 15 residues. The CDR3: CATSRWGESNQPQHF. The DNA of the CDR3 is TGTGCCACCAGCAGATGGGGAGAGAGCAATCAGCCCCAGCATTTT.

This clone was counted between two and nine times. The chain carries TRBV7-2 and TRBJ2-7; D is possibly TRBD1 (6 bases). CDR1 is SGHTA and CDR2 is FQGNSA in the germline V gene. The CDR3 length is 14 residues. The germline V and J ends were trimmed by 1 base and 2 bases, with 9 bases remaining between them. CDR3 DNA sequence: TGTGCCAGCAGCTTAGGGGACAACACCTACGAGCAGTACTTC. Its translation: CASSLGDNTYEQYF.

The CDR3 nucleotides are TGCGCCAGCAGCCCCCTCACGCCGGGGAGCTCTGGAAACACCATATATTTT. Its translation is CASSPLTPGSSGNTIYF. This sequence joins TRBV4-3 and TRBJ1-3; D gene ambiguous. The CDR3 runs 17 residues. The germline V and J ends were trimmed by 4 bases and 0 bases, with 16 bases remaining between them. The germline gives CDR1 LGHNA, CDR2 YSLEER.

V gene TRBV7-2 combines with J gene TRBJ1-1; TRBD1 matches 8 bases. V shed 5 bases, J shed 10 bases, and the junction held 9 bases outside the gene matches. Germline assignment: CDR1 SGHTA and CDR2 FQGNSA. This CDR3 comprises 13 residues. The CDR3 DNA is TGTGCCAGCAGCCCCCACGGACAGGGATTAGCTTTCTTT. The encoded protein is CASSPHGQGLAFF.

This clone was seen just once. The V call is TRBV5-1, the J call TRBJ2-5; 12 bases match TRBD2. The J call may be mistaken, given a closer DNA end match to TRBJ2-7. This CDR3 has 15 residues. The germline V gene has CDR1 SGHRS and CDR2 YFSETQ. CDR3 protein: CASSTLAGGVYEQYF. CDR3 nucleotides: TGCGCCAGCAGCACCCTAGCGGGAGGGGTCTACGAGCAGTACTTC.

V is TRBV7-6 and J is TRBJ2-2, with TRBD2 identical over 9 bases. From germline, CDR1 is SGHVS and CDR2 FNYEAQ. V dropped 3 bases and J dropped 3; count of bases not matched to a gene: 5. CDR3 size: 16 residues. Here the CDR3 reads CASSFGPSGDTGELFF. DNA of the CDR3: TGTGCCAGCAGCTTTGGCCCTAGCGGGGACACCGGGGAGCTGTTTTTT.

The chain couples TRBV19 to TRBJ2-5; tentative D call: TRBD1 (6 bases). TRBJ2-7 matches the DNA end more closely, so the J call is doubtful. This CDR3 is built from 12 residues. Per germline, CDR1 LNHDA and CDR2 SQIVND (reference sequence). This chain's CDR3 is CAHADRMGEQYF. The CDR3 bases are TGTGCCCACGCCGACAGGATGGGCGAGCAGTACTTC.

This chain links TRBV4-1 with TRBJ2-6; no clear D gene. Germline loops: CDR1 MGHRA, CDR2 YSYEKL. This CDR3 is built from 17 residues. V lost 1 base and J 0 bases, leaving 10 bases between the germline ends. The chain's CDR3 is CASSQASRNSGANVLTF. The CDR3 bases are TGCGCCAGCAGCCAAGCTTCGCGGAACTCTGGGGCCAACGTCCTGACTTTC.

The rearrangement joins TRBV20-1 to TRBJ2-3; maybe TRBD2 (6 bases). Per the germline V gene, CDR1 is DFQATT and CDR2 is SNEGSKA (reference sequence). The CDR3 length is 11 residues. V was shortened by 5 bases and J by 3 bases, with 6 bases between the two germline ends. The DNA for the CDR3 is TGCAGTGCTGGACTAACAGATACGCAGTATTTT. Protein product: CSAGLTDTQYF.

This rearrangement joins TRBV27 to TRBJ2-5, with D maybe TRBD2 (6 bases). CDR1 is MNHEY, CDR2 SMNVEV, per germline (reference sequence). The germline V and J ends were trimmed by 6 bases and 1 base, with 9 bases remaining between them. The CDR3 is 13 amino acids. The CDR3 protein is CASSRRGQETQYF. The CDR3 DNA is TGTGCCAGCAGCAGGAGGGGCCAAGAGACCCAGTACTTC.

The chain joins TRBV7-2 to TRBJ2-1; 13 nucleotides agree with TRBD2. From germline, CDR1 is SGHTA and CDR2 FQGNSA. The CDR3 is made up of 18 amino acids. Losses at the gene ends were 5 bases for V and 9 bases for J; bases not matched to a gene: 16. In nucleotides, the CDR3 is TGTGCCAGCAGCCAAAGAGGGCTAGGACTAGCGGGAGTGGCTGAGCAGTTCTTC. It is translated as CASSQRGLGLAGVAEQFF.

This clone was picked up a small number of times. The genes are TRBV20-1 and TRBJ2-7; TRBD1 aligns across 8 bases. After removal of 5 bases from V and 5 bases from J, the junction contained 2 bases not matched to a gene. The CDR3 is 11 amino acids. Germline V lookup: CDR1 DFQATT, CDR2 SNEGSKA (reference sequence). CDR3 coding DNA: TGCAGTGCTGAACAGGGGGACGAGCAGTACTTC. It codes for CSAEQGDEQYF.

The chain carries TRBV5-4 and TRBJ1-2, with 9 bases aligning to TRBD1. Germline-derived CDR1 and CDR2 are SGHNT and YYREEE (reference sequence). V dropped 1 base and J dropped 5; count of bases not matched to a gene: 9. CDR3 length: 16 amino acids. The chain's CDR3 is CASSLPTGGAVYGYTF. The CDR3 nucleotides read TGTGCCAGCAGCTTGCCGACAGGGGGGGCTGTATATGGCTACACCTTC.

The chain uses TRBV6-5 and TRBJ1-1; 8 nucleotides line up with TRBD1. CDR3 size: 14 residues. From germline, CDR1 is MNHEY and CDR2 SVGAGI. Trimming took 3 bases from V and 7 from J; bases not matched to a gene: 7. DNA of the CDR3: TGTGCCAGCAGTTATGTGGACAGGGCGAGTGAAGCTTTCTTT. It encodes CASSYVDRASEAFF.

This clone was detected a few times. This rearrangement joins TRBV4-3 to TRBJ2-6; TRBD1 agrees at 8 bases. The ends lost 4 bases at V and 4 bases at J; junction bases unmatched: 3. Germline lookup yields CDR1 LGHNA and CDR2 YSLEER. CDR3 length equals 15 residues. The CDR3 sequence: CASSLDRVGANVLTF. CDR3 coding DNA: TGCGCCAGCAGCCTGGACAGGGTCGGGGCCAACGTCCTGACTTTC.

This clone has a handful of counts. The sample carries other DNA sequences with the same CDR3. The chain uses TRBV29-1 and TRBJ2-7, with D tentatively TRBD2 (5 bases). The V gene lost 4 bases and the J gene lost 1 base, with 8 bases spanning the gap. CDR3 length equals 12 residues. Germline V lookup: CDR1 SQVTM, CDR2 ANQGSEA. For the CDR3, the DNA is TGCAGCGTTGGGCTAGCTTCCTACGAGCAGTACTTC. This sequence encodes CSVGLASYEQYF.

The chain employs TRBV28 and TRBJ2-7; a possible D gene is TRBD1 (5 bases). CDR3 size: 13 residues. CDR1 MDHEN and CDR2 SYDVKM come from the germline V gene. Trimming removed 4 bases from V and 5 bases from J, with 12 bases in between. DNA of the CDR3: TGTGCCAGCAGTTCCTTGGGGCGGAACGAGCAGTACTTC. Amino acids: CASSSLGRNEQYF.

The V gene is TRBV13, the J gene TRBJ2-2; maybe TRBD1 (5 bases). V gave up 5 bases and J gave up 0 bases, with 10 bases separating them. Germline loops: CDR1 PRHDT, CDR2 FYEKMQ (reference sequence). This CDR3 is 15 amino acids long. The CDR3 DNA reads TGTGCCAGCAGCCGGACATACTCGAACACCGGGGAGCTGTTTTTT. Its translation: CASSRTYSNTGELFF.

In this sample, this clone turned up once. The chain couples TRBV29-1 to TRBJ2-7, with a possible D match to TRBD2 (6 bases). CDR1 is SQVTM and CDR2 is ANQGSEA in the germline V gene. The CDR3 is 14 residues long. With 1 base removed from V and 3 bases from J, the gap between germline ends came to 13 bases. The CDR3 spells CSVEGGLIGYEQYF. CDR3 DNA: TGCAGCGTTGAAGGTGGACTAATCGGCTACGAGCAGTACTTC.

V is TRBV7-2 and J is TRBJ2-1; D perhaps matches TRBD1 (6 bases). Trimming removed 6 bases at V and 7 bases at J, with 19 bases between. Looked up from germline, CDR1 is SGHTA and CDR2 is FQGNSA. The CDR3 has 15 amino acids. The CDR3 loop is CASSSTGILGNEQFF. In DNA form, the CDR3 reads TGTGCCAGCAGTAGTACAGGGATCTTAGGGAATGAGCAGTTCTTC.

The V gene is TRBV28, the J gene TRBJ1-2; D remains unclear. The CDR3 consists of 12 residues. Germline loops: CDR1 MDHEN, CDR2 SYDVKM. Trimming removed 1 base from V and 8 bases from J, with 8 bases in between. For the CDR3, the DNA is TGTGCCAGCAGTTTATATCCATCCGGCTACACCTTC. Amino acids: CASSLYPSGYTF.

The sample holds a few counts of this clone. The rearrangement joins TRBV5-6 to TRBJ1-2; D is possibly TRBD1 (5 bases). The CDR3 runs 12 residues. Germline CDR1 is SGHDT and CDR2 is YYEEEE. Trimming pared 4 bases from V and 8 bases from J, leaving 12 bases between. CDR3: CASSLTELGYTF. The CDR3 bases are TGTGCCAGCAGCCTGACAGAGCTGGGCTACACCTTC.

The DNA of the CDR3 is TGTGCCTGGAGGATCCCGGACGGCGGGACTGAAGCTTTCTTT. As protein: CAWRIPDGGTEAFF. The chain joins TRBV30 to TRBJ1-1, with D unclear. Germline CDR1 GTSNPN, CDR2 SVGIG (reference sequence). CDR3 size: 14 residues. V was pared by 3 bases and J by 5 bases, with 16 bases between.